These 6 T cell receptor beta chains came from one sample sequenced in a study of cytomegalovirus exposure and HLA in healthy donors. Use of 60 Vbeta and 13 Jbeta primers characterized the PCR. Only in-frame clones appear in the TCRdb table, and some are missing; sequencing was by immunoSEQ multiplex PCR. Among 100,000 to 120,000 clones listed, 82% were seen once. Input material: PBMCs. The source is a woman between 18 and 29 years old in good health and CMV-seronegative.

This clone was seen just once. CDR3 region: CASSYGQLRSSYEQYV. In DNA, the CDR3 is TGTGCCAGCAGTTACGGACAACTCAGAAGTTCCTACGAGCAGTACGTC. V is TRBV6-6 and J is TRBJ2-7; a possible D gene is TRBD1 (5 bases). The CDR3 has 16 amino acids. Trimming pared 2 bases from V and 1 base from J, leaving 15 bases between. The germline gives CDR1 MNHNY, CDR2 SVGAGI (reference sequence).

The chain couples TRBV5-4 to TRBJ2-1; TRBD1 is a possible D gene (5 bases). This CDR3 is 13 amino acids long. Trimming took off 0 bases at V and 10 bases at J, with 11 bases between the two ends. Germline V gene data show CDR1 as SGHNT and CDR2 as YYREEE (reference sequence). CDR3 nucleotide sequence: TGTGCCAGCAGCTTGGATCTAGGGGTCGAGCAGTTCTTC. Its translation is CASSLDLGVEQFF.

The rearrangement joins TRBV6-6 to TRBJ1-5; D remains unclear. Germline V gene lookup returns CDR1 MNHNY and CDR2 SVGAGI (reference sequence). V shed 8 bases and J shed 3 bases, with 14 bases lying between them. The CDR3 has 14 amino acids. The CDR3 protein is CASAYPGDNQPQHF. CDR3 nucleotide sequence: TGTGCCAGCGCGTATCCGGGAGACAATCAGCCCCAGCATTTT.

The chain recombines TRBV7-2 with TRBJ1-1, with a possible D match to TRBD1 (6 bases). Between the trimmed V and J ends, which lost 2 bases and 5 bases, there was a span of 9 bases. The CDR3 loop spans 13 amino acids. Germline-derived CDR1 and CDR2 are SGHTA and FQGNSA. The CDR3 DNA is TGTGCCAGCAGCTTATATCAGGGGACTGAAGCTTTCTTT. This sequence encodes CASSLYQGTEAFF.

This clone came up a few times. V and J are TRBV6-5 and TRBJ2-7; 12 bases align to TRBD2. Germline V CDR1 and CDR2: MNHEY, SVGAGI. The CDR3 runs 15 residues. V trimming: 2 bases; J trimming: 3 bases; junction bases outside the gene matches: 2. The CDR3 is CASSYRTSGVYEQYF. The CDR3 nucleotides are TGTGCCAGCAGTTACCGGACTAGCGGGGTCTACGAGCAGTACTTC.

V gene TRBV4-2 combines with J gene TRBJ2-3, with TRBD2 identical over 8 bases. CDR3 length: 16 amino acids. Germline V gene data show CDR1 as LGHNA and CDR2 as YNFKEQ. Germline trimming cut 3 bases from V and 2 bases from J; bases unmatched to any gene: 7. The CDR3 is CASSQGASGYTDTQYF. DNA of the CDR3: TGTGCCAGCAGCCAGGGAGCTAGCGGGTACACAGATACGCAGTATTTT.